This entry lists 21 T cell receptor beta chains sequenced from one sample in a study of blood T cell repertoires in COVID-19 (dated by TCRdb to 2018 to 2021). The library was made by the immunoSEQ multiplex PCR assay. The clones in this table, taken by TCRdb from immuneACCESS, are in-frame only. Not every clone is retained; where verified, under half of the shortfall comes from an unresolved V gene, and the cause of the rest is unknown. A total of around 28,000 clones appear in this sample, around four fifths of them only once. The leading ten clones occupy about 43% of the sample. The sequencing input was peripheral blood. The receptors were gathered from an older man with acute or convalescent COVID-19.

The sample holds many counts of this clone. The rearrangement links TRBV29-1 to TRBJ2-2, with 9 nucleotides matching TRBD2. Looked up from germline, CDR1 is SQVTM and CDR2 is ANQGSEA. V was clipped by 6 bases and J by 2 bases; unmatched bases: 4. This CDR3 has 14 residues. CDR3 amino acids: CSVRAGGNTGELFF. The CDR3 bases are TGCAGCGTGCGAGCGGGGGGTAACACCGGGGAGCTGTTTTTT.

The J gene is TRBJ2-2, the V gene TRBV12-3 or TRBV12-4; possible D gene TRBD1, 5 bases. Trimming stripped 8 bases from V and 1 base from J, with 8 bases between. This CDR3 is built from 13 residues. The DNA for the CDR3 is TGTGCCAGCGCGACAGAGAACACCGGGGAGCTGTTTTTT. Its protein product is CASATENTGELFF.

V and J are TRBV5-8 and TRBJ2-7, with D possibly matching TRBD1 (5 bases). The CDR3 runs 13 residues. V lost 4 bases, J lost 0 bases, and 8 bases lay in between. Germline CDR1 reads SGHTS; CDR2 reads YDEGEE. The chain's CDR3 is CASSNDSSYEQYF. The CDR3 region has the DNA TGTGCCAGCAGCAATGACAGCTCCTACGAGCAGTACTTC. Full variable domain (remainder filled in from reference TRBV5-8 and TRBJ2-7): EAGVTQSPTHLIKTRGQQATLRCSPISGHTSVYWYQQALGLGLQFLLWYDEGEERNRGNFPPRFSGRQFPNYSSELNVNALELEDSALYLCASSNDSSYEQYFGPGTRLTVT.

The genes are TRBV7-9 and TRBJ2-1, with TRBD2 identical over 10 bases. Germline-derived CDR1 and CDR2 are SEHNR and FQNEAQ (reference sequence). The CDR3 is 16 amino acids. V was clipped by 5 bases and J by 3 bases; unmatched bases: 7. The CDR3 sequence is CASSTRTSGYYNEQFF. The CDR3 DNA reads TGTGCCAGCAGCACCCGGACTAGCGGATACTACAATGAGCAGTTCTTC.

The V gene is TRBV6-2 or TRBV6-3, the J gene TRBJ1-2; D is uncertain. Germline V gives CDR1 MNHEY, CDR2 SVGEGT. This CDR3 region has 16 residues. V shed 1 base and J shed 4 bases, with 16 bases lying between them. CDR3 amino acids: CASSYYLRGASYGYTF. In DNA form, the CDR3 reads TGTGCCAGCAGTTACTACCTCCGTGGCGCTAGCTATGGCTACACCTTC.

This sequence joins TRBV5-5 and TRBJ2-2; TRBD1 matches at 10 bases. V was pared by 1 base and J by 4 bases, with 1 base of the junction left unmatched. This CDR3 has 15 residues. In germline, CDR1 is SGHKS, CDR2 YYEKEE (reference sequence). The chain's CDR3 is CASSLWDRGTGELFF. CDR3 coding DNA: TGTGCCAGCAGCTTGTGGGACAGGGGCACCGGGGAGCTGTTTTTT.

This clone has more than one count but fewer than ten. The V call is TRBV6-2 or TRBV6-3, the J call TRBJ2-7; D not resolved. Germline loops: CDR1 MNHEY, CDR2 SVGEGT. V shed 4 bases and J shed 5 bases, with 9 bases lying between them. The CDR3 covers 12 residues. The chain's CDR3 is CASSFSPHEQYF. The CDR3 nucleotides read TGTGCCAGCAGTTTTAGCCCCCACGAGCAGTACTTC.

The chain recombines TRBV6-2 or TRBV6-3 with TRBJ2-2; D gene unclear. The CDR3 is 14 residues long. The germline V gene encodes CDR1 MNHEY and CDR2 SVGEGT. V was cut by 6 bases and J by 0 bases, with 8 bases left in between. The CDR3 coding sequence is TGTGCCAGCAGCCGCGACACGAACACCGGGGAGCTGTTTTTT. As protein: CASSRDTNTGELFF.

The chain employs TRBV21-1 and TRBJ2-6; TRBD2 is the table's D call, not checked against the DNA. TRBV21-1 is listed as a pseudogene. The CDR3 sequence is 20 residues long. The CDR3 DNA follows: TGTGCCAGCAGCCGCCGGGGGGGGCGGAAGGTGTCCACTGGGGCCAACGTCCTGACTTTC. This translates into CASSRRGGRKVSTGANVLTF.

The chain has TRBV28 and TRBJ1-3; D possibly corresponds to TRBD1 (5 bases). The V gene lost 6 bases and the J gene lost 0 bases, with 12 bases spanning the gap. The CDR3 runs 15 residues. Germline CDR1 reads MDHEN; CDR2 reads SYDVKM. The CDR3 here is CASRGGGFSGNTIYF. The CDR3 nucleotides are TGTGCCAGCAGGGGCGGGGGGTTCTCTGGAAACACCATATATTTT.

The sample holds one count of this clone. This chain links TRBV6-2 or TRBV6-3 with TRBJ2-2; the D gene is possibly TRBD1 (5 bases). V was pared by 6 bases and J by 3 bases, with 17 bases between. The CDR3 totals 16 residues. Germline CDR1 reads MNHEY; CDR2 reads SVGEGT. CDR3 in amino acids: CASSLDSTPYTGELFF. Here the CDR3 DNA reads TGTGCCAGCAGCCTCGACAGTACCCCGTACACCGGGGAGCTGTTTTTT.

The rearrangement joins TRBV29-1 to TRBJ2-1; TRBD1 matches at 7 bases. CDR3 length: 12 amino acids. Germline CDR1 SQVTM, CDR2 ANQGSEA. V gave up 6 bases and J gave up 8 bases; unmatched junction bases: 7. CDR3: CSVYEDRYEQFF. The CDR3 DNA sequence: TGCAGCGTCTATGAGGACAGGTATGAGCAGTTCTTC.

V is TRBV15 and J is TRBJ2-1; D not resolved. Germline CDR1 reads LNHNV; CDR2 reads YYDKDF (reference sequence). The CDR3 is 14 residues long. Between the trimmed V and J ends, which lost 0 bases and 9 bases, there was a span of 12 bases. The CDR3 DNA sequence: TGTGCCACCAGCAGAGATCCCGCTAAACCTGAGCAGTTCTTC. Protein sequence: CATSRDPAKPEQFF.

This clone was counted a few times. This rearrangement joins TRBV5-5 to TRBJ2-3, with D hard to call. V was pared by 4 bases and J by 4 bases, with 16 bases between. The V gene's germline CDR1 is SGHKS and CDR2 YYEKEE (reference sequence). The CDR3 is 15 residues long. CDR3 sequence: CASSPLARFPDTQYF. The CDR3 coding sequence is TGTGCCAGCAGCCCCTTGGCCCGTTTCCCAGATACGCAGTATTTT.

This chain's CDR3 is CASSLSADSSYNEQFF. For the CDR3, the DNA is TGTGCCAGCAGCTTAAGTGCTGACTCCTCCTACAATGAGCAGTTCTTC. J is TRBJ2-1 and V is TRBV7-3; D gene ambiguous. This CDR3 spans 16 amino acids. The V end was cut by 1 base, the J end by 0 bases, with 10 bases between. Germline V lookup: CDR1 SGHTA, CDR2 FQGTGA.

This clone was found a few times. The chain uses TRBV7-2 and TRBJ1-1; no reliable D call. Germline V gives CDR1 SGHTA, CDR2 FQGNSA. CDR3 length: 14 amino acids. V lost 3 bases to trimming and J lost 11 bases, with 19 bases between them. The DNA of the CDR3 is TGTGCCAGCAGCTTCAACGCGGAGGCCGGTATGGCTTTCTTT. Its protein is CASSFNAEAGMAFF. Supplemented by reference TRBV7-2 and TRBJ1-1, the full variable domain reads GAGVSQSPSNKVTEKGKDVELRCDPISGHTALYWYRQSLGQGLEFLIYFQGNSAPDKSGLPSDRFSAERTGGSVSTLTIQRTQQEDSAVYLCASSFNAEAGMAFFGQGTRLTVV.

CDR3 DNA: TGTGCCAGCAGCTTATTCGAGGGTCTAGACTACCGGAGCACGCAGTATTTT. Protein product: CASSLFEGLDYRSTQYF. V and J are TRBV11-2 and TRBJ2-3; tentative D call: TRBD2 (5 bases). The V gene lost 2 bases and the J gene lost 9 bases, with 24 bases spanning the gap. Germline V gene data show CDR1 as SGHAT and CDR2 as FQNNGV. The CDR3 runs 17 residues.

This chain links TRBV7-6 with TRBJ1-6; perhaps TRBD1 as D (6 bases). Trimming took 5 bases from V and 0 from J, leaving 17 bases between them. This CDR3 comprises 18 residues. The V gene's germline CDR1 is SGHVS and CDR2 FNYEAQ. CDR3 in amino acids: CASSPLAGASSYNSPLHF. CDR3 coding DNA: TGTGCCAGCAGCCCGCTTGCGGGGGCAAGCTCCTATAATTCACCCCTCCACTTT.

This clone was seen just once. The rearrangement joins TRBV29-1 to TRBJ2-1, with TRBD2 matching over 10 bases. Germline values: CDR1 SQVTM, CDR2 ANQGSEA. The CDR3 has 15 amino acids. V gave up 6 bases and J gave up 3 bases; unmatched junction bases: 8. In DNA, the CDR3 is TGCAGCGTCGCCGATAGCGGGAGGTTCTACAATGAGCAGTTCTTC. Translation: CSVADSGRFYNEQFF.

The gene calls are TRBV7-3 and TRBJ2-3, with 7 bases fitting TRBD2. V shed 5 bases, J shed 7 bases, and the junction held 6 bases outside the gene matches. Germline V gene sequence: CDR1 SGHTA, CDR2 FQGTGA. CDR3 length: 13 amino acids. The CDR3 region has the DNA TGTGCCAGCAGCCGGACTAGTTCCAATACGCAGTATTTT. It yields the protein CASSRTSSNTQYF.

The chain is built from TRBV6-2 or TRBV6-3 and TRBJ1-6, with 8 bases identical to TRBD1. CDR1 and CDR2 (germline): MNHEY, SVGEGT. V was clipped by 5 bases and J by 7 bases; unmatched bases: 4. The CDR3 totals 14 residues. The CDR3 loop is CASSNTGGNSPLHF. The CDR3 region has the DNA TGTGCCAGCAGTAACACAGGGGGGAATTCACCCCTCCACTTT.